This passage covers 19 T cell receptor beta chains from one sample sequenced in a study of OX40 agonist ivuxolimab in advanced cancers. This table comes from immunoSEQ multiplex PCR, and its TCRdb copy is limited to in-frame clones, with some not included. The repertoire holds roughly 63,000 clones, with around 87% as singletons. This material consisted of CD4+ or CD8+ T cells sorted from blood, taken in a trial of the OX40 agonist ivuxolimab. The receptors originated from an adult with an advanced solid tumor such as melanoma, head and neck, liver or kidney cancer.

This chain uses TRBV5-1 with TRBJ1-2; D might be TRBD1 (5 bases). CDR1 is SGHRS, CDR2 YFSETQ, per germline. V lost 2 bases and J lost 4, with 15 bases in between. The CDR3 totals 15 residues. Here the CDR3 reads CASSLSSQGGYGYTF. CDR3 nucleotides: TGCGCCAGCAGCTTATCATCCCAGGGAGGCTATGGCTACACCTTC.

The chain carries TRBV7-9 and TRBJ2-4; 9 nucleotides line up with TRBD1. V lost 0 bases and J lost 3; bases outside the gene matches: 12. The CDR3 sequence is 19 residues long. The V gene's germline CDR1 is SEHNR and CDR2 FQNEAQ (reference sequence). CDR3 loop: CASSLARGWTGAFKNIQYF. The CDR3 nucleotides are TGTGCCAGCAGCTTAGCGCGGGGTTGGACAGGGGCCTTCAAAAACATTCAGTACTTC.

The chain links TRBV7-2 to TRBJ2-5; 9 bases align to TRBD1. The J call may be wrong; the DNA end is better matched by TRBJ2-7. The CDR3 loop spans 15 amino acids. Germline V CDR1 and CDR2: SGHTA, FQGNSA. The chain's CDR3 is CASSLDRGGSYEQYF. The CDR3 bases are TGTGCCAGCAGCCTTGACAGGGGGGGATCCTACGAGCAGTACTTC.

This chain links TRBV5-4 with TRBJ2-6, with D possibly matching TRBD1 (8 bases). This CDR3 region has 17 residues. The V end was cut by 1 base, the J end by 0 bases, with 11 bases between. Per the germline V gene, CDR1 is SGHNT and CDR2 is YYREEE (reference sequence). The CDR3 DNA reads TGTGCCAGCAGCTTGACAGGGGGGGGCTCTGGGGCCAACGTCCTGACTTTC. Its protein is CASSLTGGGSGANVLTF.

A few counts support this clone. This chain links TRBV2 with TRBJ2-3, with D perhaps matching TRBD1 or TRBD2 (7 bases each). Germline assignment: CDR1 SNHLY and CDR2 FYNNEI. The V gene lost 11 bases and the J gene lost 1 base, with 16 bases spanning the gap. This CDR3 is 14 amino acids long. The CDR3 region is CAFQGGRGTDTQYF. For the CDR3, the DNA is TGTGCCTTCCAGGGGGGGCGGGGCACAGATACGCAGTATTTT.

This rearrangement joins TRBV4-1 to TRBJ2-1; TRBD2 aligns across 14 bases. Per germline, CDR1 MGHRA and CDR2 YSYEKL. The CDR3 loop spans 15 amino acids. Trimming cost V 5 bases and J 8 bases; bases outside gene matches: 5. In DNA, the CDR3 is TGCGCCAGCAGCTACGGGACTAGCGGGAGAGATGAGCAGTTCTTC. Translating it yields CASSYGTSGRDEQFF.

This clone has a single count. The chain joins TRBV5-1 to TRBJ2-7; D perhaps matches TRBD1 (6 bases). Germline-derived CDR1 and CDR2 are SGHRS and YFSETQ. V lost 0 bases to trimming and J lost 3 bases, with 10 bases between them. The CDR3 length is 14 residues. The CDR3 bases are TGCGCCAGCAGCTTGGTACCAGGGGACTACGAGCAGTACTTC. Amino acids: CASSLVPGDYEQYF. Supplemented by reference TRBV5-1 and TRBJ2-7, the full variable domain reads KAGVTQTPRYLIKTRGQQVTLSCSPISGHRSVSWYQQTPGQGLQFLFEYFSETQRNKGNFPGRFSGRQFSNSRSEMNVSTLELGDSALYLCASSLVPGDYEQYFGPGTRLTVT.

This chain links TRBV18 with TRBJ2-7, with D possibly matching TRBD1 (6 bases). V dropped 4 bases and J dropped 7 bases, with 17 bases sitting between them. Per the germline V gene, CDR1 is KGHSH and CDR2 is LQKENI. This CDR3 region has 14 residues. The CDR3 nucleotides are TGTGCCAGCTCACAGGGATCACAGGGAATAGAGCAGTACTTC. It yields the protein CASSQGSQGIEQYF.

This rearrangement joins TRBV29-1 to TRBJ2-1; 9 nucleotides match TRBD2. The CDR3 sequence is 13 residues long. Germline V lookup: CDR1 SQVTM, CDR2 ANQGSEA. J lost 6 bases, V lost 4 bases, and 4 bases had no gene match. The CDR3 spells CSVAGTSFNEQFF. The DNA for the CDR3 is TGCAGCGTTGCCGGGACTAGCTTCAATGAGCAGTTCTTC.

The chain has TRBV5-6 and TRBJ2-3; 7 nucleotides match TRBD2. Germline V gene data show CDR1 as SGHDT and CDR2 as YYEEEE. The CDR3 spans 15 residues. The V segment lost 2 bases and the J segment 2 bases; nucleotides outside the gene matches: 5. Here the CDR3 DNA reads TGTGCCAGCAGCTTTTTCGGGACTATCACAGATACGCAGTATTTT. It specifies CASSFFGTITDTQYF. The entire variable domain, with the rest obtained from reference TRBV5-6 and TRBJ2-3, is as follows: DAGVTQSPTHLIKTRGQQVTLRCSPKSGHDTVSWYQQALGQGPQFIFQYYEEEERQRGNFPDRFSGHQFPNYSSELNVNALLLGDSALYLCASSFFGTITDTQYFGPGTRLTVL.

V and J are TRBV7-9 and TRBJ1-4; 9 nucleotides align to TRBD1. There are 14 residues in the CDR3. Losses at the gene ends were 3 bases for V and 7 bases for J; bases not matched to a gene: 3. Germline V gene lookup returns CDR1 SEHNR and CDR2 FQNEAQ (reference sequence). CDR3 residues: CASSLTGGGEKLFF. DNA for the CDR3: TGTGCCAGCAGCTTGACAGGGGGTGGTGAAAAACTGTTTTTT.

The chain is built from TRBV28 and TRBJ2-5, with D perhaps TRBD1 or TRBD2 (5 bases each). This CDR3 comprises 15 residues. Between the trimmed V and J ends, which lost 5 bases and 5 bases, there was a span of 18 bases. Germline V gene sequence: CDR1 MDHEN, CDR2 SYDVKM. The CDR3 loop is CASSKRRVGRETQYF. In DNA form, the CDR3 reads TGTGCCAGCAGTAAGCGGCGGGTGGGGCGGGAGACCCAGTACTTC.

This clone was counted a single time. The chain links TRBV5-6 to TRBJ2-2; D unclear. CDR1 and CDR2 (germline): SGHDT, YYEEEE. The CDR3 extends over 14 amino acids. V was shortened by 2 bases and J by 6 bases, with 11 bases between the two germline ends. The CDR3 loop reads CASSFALGPGELFF. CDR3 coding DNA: TGTGCCAGCAGCTTTGCGCTCGGTCCCGGGGAGCTGTTTTTT.

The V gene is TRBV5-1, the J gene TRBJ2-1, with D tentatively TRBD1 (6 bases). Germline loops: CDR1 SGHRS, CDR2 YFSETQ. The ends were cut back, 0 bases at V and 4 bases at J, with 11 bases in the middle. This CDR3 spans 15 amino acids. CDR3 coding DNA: TGCGCCAGCAGCTTGGGCCAGGGGCGATACAATGAGCAGTTCTTC. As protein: CASSLGQGRYNEQFF.

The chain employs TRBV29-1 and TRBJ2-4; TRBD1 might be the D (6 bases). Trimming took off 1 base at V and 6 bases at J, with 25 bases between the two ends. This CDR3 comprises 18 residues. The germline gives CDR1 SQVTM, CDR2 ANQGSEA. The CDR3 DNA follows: TGCAGCGTTGAAGTTAGACAGGCCTACAACTTCTTAGGAAACATTCAGTACTTC. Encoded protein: CSVEVRQAYNFLGNIQYF. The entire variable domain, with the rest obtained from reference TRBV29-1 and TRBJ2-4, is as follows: SAVISQKPSRDICQRGTSLTIQCQVDSQVTMMFWYRQQPGQSLTLIATANQGSEATYESGFVIDKFPISRPNLTFSTLTVSNMSPEDSSIYLCSVEVRQAYNFLGNIQYFGAGTRLSVL.

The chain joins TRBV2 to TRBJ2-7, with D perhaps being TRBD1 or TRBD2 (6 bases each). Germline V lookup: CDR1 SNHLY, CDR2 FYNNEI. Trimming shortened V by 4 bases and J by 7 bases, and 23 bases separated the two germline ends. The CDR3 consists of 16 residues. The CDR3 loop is CASSAPSGGAYWEQYF. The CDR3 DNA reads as TGTGCCAGCAGTGCGCCCTCCGGGGGCGCTTATTGGGAGCAGTACTTC. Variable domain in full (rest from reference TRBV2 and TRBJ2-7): EPEVTQTPSHQVTQMGQEVILRCVPISNHLYFYWYRQILGQKVEFLVSFYNNEISEKSEIFDDQFSVERPDGSNFTLKIRSTKLEDSAMYFCASSAPSGGAYWEQYFGPGTRLTVT.

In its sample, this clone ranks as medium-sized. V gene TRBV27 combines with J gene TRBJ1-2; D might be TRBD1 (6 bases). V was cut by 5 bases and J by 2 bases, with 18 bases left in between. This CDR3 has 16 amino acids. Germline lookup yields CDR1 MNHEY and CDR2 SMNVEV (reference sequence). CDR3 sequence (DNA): TGTGCCAGCAGTCCCCTCGGGGGGGGCTTGAACTATGGCTACACCTTC. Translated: CASSPLGGGLNYGYTF.

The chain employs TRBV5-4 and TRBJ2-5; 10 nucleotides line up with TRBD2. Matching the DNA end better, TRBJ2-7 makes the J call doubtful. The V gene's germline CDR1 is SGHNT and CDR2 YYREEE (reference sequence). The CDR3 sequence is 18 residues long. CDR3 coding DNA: TGTGCCAGCAGCCGGCGCGTACGGGGGCCTAGCGGGAGCCACGAGCAGTACTTC. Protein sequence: CASSRRVRGPSGSHEQYF.

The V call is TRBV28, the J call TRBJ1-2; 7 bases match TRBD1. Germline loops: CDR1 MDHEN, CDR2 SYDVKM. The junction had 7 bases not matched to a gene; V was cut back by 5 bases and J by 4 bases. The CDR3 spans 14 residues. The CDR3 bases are TGTGCCAGCAGTCCACTAGGGGGCGTCTATGGCTACACCTTC. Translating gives CASSPLGGVYGYTF.